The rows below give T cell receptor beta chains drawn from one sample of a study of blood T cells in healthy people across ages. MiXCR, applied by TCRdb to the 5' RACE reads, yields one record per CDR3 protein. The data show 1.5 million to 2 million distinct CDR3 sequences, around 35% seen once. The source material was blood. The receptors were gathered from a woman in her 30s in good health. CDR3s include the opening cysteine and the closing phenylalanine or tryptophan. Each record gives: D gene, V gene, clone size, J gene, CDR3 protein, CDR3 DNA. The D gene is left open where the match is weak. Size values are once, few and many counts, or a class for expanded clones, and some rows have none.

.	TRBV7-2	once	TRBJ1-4	CAGSPGALLEGEKLFF	TGTGCCGGCAGCCCCGGGGCTCTGCTTGAGGGGGAAAAACTGTTTTTT
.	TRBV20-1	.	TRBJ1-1	CSVTVWPEAFF	TGCAGTGTCACAGTGTGGCCCGAGGCTTTCTTT
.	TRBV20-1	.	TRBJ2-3	CSARELVYSTDTQYF	TGCAGTGCTAGAGAGCTAGTTTATAGCACAGATACGCAGTATTTT
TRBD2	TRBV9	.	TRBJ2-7	CASMAGLAVKAYEQYF	TGTGCCAGCATGGCGGGACTAGCGGTAAAAGCCTACGAGCAGTACTTC
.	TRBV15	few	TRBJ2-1	CATSRDRADLREQFF	TGTGCCACCAGCAGAGATCGGGCTGACCTTCGTGAGCAGTTCTTC
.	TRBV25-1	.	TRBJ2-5	CASTLSGGKETQYF	TGTGCCAGCACCCTCTCTGGCGGGAAAGAGACCCAGTACTTC
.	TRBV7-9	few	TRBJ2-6	CASSTGFRPSGANVLTF	TGTGCCAGCAGTACGGGGTTCCGACCCTCTGGGGCCAACGTCCTGACTTTC
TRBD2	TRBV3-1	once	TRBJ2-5	CASSRRISGTSGRAPETQYF	TGTGCCAGCAGCCGCCGTATATCCGGGACTAGCGGGAGGGCCCCAGAGACCCAGTACTTC
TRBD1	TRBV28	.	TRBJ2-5	CASSPTPQRGLYQTQYF	TGTGCCAGCAGCCCAACCCCTCAGAGGGGGCTTTACCAGACCCAGTACTTC
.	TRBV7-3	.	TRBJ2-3	CASSLTGWTDMQYF	TGTGCCAGCAGCTTAACCGGTTGGACAGATATGCAGTATTTT
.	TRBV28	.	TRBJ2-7	CASSPRRTTYEQYF	TGTGCCAGCAGTCCCCGCAGAACGACCTACGAGCAGTACTTC
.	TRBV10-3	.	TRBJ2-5	CAVSESLAPRETQYF	TGTGCCGTCAGTGAGTCGTTAGCACCGCGGGAGACCCAGTACTTC
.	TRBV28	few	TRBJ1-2	CPSYGYTF	TGTCCCTCCTATGGCTACACCTTC
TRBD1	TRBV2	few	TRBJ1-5	CASSGTGVYQPQHF	TGTGCCAGTTCCGGGACAGGGGTATATCAGCCCCAGCATTTT
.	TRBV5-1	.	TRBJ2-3	CASSLGRGAGTQYF	TGCGCCAGCAGCTTGGGTCGGGGCGCGGGCACGCAGTATTTT
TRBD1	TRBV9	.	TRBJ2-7	CASSDSGTAWDEQYF	TGTGCCAGCAGCGATTCTGGGACAGCGTGGGACGAGCAGTACTTC
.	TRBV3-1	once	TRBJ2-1	CASSQAQFPRGEQFF	TGTGCCAGCAGCCAAGCTCAATTCCCACGAGGTGAGCAGTTCTTC
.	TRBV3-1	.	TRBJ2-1	CASSPEEYREDYEQFF	TGTGCCAGCAGCCCGGAAGAATACAGGGAGGATTATGAGCAGTTCTTC
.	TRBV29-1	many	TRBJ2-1	CSARDRTSYNEQFF	TGCAGCGCGCGGGACAGAACCTCCTACAATGAGCAGTTCTTC
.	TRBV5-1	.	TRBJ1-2	CASSLDSRDYGYTF	TGCGCCAGCAGCTTGGACAGCCGCGACTATGGCTACACCTTC
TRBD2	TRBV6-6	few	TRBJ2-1	CASSSPLAGGIMDEQFF	TGTGCCAGCAGTTCCCCCCTAGCGGGGGGCATCATGGATGAGCAGTTCTTC
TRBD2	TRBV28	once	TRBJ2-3	CASSPSGSKEDTQYF	TGTGCCAGCAGTCCTAGCGGGTCTAAGGAAGATACGCAGTATTTT
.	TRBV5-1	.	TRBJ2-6	CASSRTSSGANVLTF	TGCGCCAGCAGCAGAACAAGCTCTGGGGCCAACGTCCTGACTTTC
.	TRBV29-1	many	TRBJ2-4	CSFRENRGNIQYF	TGCAGCTTCCGGGAGAACAGGGGAAACATTCAGTACTTC
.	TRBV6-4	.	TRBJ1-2	CASSDSTGRNYGYTF	TGTGCCAGCAGTGACTCTACAGGAAGAAACTATGGCTACACCTTC
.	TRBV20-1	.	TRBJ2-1	CSARNPQSEQFF	TGCAGTGCTCGTAACCCGCAGAGTGAGCAGTTCTTC
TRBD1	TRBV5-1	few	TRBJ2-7	CASRTGSIDEQYF	TGCGCCAGCAGGACAGGGTCGATCGACGAGCAGTACTTC
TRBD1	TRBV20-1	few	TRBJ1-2	CSAHPGGSGYTF	TGCAGTGCCCATCCAGGGGGCAGTGGCTACACCTTC
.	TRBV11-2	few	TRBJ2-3	CASSPAGWSGIADTQYF	TGTGCCAGCAGCCCCGCGGGCTGGTCGGGGATCGCAGATACGCAGTATTTT
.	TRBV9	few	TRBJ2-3	CASSVAWGGTDTQYF	TGTGCCAGCAGCGTAGCTTGGGGAGGCACAGATACGCAGTATTTT
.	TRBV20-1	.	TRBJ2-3	CSAPDLRQDTQYF	TGCAGTGCTCCTGATCTCCGCCAAGATACGCAGTATTTT